The T cell receptor beta chain under discussion was sequenced for a study of OX40 agonist ivuxolimab in advanced cancers. Notes on the research overall: The costimulatory receptor OX40 (CD134) was targeted by ivuxolimab, a fully human IgG2 agonistic monoclonal antibody. Intravenous ivuxolimab was administered to patients every 2 weeks at six dose levels: 0.01, 0.1, 0.3, 1.5, 3 and 10 mg/kg. Among the approximately 54 dose-escalation patients, around 19 had hepatocellular carcinoma, roughly 15 melanoma, 9 renal cell carcinoma and 9 head and neck cancer. In the dose-escalation cohort, approximately 82% of patients were male, and the mean age was approximately 60 years, with a range of about 23 to 90. Patients were allowed to have had prior anti-PD-1, anti-PD-L1 or anti-CTLA-4 therapy, and more than 35% of the dose-escalation patients had been treated with checkpoint inhibitors. Three dose-escalation patients achieved partial responses, one with hepatocellular carcinoma and two with cutaneous melanoma. Peripheral TCRbeta sequencing aimed to test whether ivuxolimab altered TCR sequence diversity and caused clonal T-cell expansion. The paper describes the monotherapy dose-escalation part (N ≈ 51 patients) of the phase I trial of ivuxolimab. Results and caveats for the whole study, not just this receptor: Partial responders in the 0.1-3.0 mg/kg groups had among the lowest normalized peripheral clonal expansion, especially among CD8+ T cells. Low levels of normalized T-cell clonal expansion were also shown by some nonresponding patients. After ivuxolimab, more expanded clones were found on average in CD8+ T cells than in CD4+ T cells. The antigen specificity of the clonally expanded peripheral T cells was not determined. At doses from 0.1 to 3.0 mg/kg, clonal expansion was seen in both CD4+ and CD8+ blood T cells between baseline and week 6.

Taken from cysteine to phenylalanine, the CDR3 has 17 residues. The only DNA kept is the CDR3, 51 bases in frame from the first base. The germline V end is reduced by 6 bases and the J end by 6 bases; junction bases left unmatched: 19. From the germline V gene (reference sequence), CDR1 is PRHDT and CDR2 is FYEKMQ. Genomic DNA was isolated from the sorted cells so that the TCRbeta CDR3 region could be sequenced. The immunoSEQ Assay was used to sequence the TCRbeta CDR3 regions. Entries here come from immuneACCESS through TCRdb and include only in-frame sequences with V and J called. Some clones fail to appear in such tables; in the studies checked, an unresolved V gene covers under half of the shortfall, and the cause of the remainder is unknown. Recorded for this sample are about 38,000 clones; over 60% of them occurred a single time. The leading ten clones occupy over 7.5% of the sample. Patients with autoimmune disease history or receiving systemic immunosuppression were excluded from the trial. In every dose cohort, peripheral blood was drawn for TCR sequencing at baseline, cycle 4 day 1, and cycle 7 day 1. The samples were drawn from a first-in-human, open-label, multicenter phase I dose-escalation trial of ivuxolimab. The trial enrolled adults with locally advanced or metastatic head and neck squamous cell, hepatocellular, melanoma or renal cell carcinoma. Before TCR sequencing, CD4+ T cells and CD8+ T cells from peripheral blood were sorted into separate populations.

This clone was found a few times. The antigen it recognizes is unknown. Per-base qualities were not stored, and no clone one base away is much larger. The sample here was CD4+ or CD8+ T cells sorted from blood, taken in a trial of the OX40 agonist ivuxolimab. This receptor was identified in an adult with an advanced solid tumor such as melanoma, head and neck, liver or kidney cancer. Recombination linked TRBV13 to TRBJ1-2; the central 7 bases match TRBD1. CDR3 protein: CASRPRGVTVRGDGYTF. The sequenced DNA is TGTGCCAGCAGACCCAGGGGGGTAACCGTTCGAGGAGATGGCTACACCTTC.